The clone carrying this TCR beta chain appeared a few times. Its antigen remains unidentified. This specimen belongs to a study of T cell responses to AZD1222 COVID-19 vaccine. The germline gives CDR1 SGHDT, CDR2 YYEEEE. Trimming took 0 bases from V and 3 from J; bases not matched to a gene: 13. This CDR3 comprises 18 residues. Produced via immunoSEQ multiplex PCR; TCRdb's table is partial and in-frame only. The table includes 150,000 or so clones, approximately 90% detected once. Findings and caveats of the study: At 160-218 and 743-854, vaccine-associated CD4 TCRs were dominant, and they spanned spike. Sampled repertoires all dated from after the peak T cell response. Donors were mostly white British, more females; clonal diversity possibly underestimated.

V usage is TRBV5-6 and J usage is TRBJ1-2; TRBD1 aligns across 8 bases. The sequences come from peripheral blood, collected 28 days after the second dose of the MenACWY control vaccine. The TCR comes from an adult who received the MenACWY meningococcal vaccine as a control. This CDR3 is CASSLGFLRTGNYYGYTF. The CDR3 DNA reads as TGTGCCAGCAGCTTGGGGTTTTTGAGGACAGGGAATTACTATGGCTACACCTTC.